This is a list of T cell receptor beta chains from one sample in a study of PD-1 blockade in mismatch repair-deficient tumors. Data came from immunoSEQ multiplex PCR; TCRdb stores just in-frame clones and leaves some out. The repertoire holds fewer than 45,000 clones, with about 85% as singletons. The sequences come from peripheral blood, collected approximately 1.5 years after starting pembrolizumab. The receptor source for this set is an adult with mismatch repair-deficient cancer. The CDR3 runs from the conserved cysteine through the conserved F or W. D genes are given only for firm matches. Some rows have no size entry. The others give once, few or many, or a class for an expanded clone.

CDR3 length	clone size	V gene	D gene	J gene	CDR3 DNA	CDR3 protein
16	.	TRBV27	TRBD2	TRBJ2-7	TGTGCCAGCAGTTTTCCCCTAGCGGGAGGGCCGGGGGAGCAGTACTTC	CASSFPLAGGPGEQYF
13	.	TRBV6-1	.	TRBJ1-4	TGTGCCAGCATGAACCAACTTAATGAAAAACTGTTTTTT	CASMNQLNEKLFF
16	few	TRBV9	TRBD2	TRBJ2-1	TGTGCCAGCAGCGTATCCGGGACTAGCGGGAGGTCTGAGCAGTTCTTC	CASSVSGTSGRSEQFF
17	.	TRBV5-8	TRBD1	TRBJ1-1	TGTGCCAGCAGCTTGGCTACAGGGGTTATTCGAGATACTGAAGCTTTCTTT	CASSLATGVIRDTEAFF
16	.	TRBV5-6	TRBD1	TRBJ1-1	TGTGCCAGCAGCTTTCCGGGACAGGGGGCCGGAACTGAAGCTTTCTTT	CASSFPGQGAGTEAFF
15	.	TRBV7-2	TRBD1	TRBJ2-1	TGTGCCAGCAGCCCCGGGACAGGGGGCTTGTATGAGCAGTTCTTC	CASSPGTGGLYEQFF
15	.	TRBV15	.	TRBJ2-1	TGTGCCACCAGCAGAGAGGGACCCATCTACAATGAGCAGTTCTTC	CATSREGPIYNEQFF
12	.	TRBV18	.	TRBJ1-1	TGTGCCAGCTCATCACACCCAGATGAAGCTTTCTTT	CASSSHPDEAFF
16	.	TRBV21-1	.	TRBJ2-7	TGTGCCAGCAGCAAGGGAGGACAGGGACGCTCCTACGAGCAGTACTTC	CASSKGGQGRSYEQYF
12	.	TRBV30	.	TRBJ2-1	TGTGCCTGGAGTGTACCCCCCTTCGGGCAGTTCTTC	CAWSVPPFGQFF
12	.	TRBV7-8	.	TRBJ2-3	TGTGCCAGCAGCCGCTTCACAGATACGCAGTATTTT	CASSRFTDTQYF
15	.	TRBV13	TRBD2	TRBJ2-3	TGTGCCAGCAGCGGGACTCTAGCGGGAGGCCATACGCAGTATTTT	CASSGTLAGGHTQYF
13	once	TRBV7-6	TRBD1	TRBJ1-4	TGTGCCAGCAGTCCTCTGACAGGGGAAAAACTGTTTTTT	CASSPLTGEKLFF
15	.	TRBV7-2	TRBD1	TRBJ2-1	TGTGCCAGCAGCTTAGAGGCAGGGACAGTGGATGAGCAGTTCTTC	CASSLEAGTVDEQFF
13	once	TRBV30	.	TRBJ1-4	TGTGCCTGGGACGGGACGGATGGGAAAAAACTGTTTTTT	CAWDGTDGKKLFF
13	.	TRBV7-3	.	TRBJ2-5	TGTGCCAGCAGCTTATGGGGGCAGGGGACCCAGTACTTC	CASSLWGQGTQYF
12	.	TRBV2	.	TRBJ2-1	TGTGCCAGCAGTGAGCTCTACAATGAGCAGTTCTTC	CASSELYNEQFF
15	.	TRBV6-5	.	TRBJ2-7	TGTGCCAGCAGTCCCTTGGCGGGAAGCTCCTACGAGCAGTACTTC	CASSPLAGSSYEQYF
12	.	TRBV6-1	.	TRBJ1-3	TGTGCCAGCAGTTCAGGGGTTCACACCATATATTTT	CASSSGVHTIYF
14	.	TRBV18	.	TRBJ2-7	TGTGCCAGCTCACCTCCGCAGGGCCCTAACGAGCAGTACTTC	CASSPPQGPNEQYF
16	.	TRBV6-6	.	TRBJ2-1	TGTGCCAGCAGCTACTCTCAGCGGGCAGGCTACAATGAGCAGTTCTTC	CASSYSQRAGYNEQFF
10	.	TRBV29-1	.	TRBJ1-1	TGCAGCGTTAAACAGGAGTACTTGCGTTTT	CSVKQEYLRF
17	.	TRBV10-3	.	TRBJ1-3	TGTGCCATCACCCAATCACGCCGGTCATCAAATGGAAACACCATATATTTT	CAITQSRRSSNGNTIYF
13	few	TRBV29-1	.	TRBJ2-2	TGCAGCGTCGGATGGGGGGACACCGGGGAGCTGTTTTTT	CSVGWGDTGELFF
14	.	TRBV2	.	TRBJ2-7	TGTGCCAGCAAGGTAGATGGGGCCTCCTACGAGCAGTACTTC	CASKVDGASYEQYF